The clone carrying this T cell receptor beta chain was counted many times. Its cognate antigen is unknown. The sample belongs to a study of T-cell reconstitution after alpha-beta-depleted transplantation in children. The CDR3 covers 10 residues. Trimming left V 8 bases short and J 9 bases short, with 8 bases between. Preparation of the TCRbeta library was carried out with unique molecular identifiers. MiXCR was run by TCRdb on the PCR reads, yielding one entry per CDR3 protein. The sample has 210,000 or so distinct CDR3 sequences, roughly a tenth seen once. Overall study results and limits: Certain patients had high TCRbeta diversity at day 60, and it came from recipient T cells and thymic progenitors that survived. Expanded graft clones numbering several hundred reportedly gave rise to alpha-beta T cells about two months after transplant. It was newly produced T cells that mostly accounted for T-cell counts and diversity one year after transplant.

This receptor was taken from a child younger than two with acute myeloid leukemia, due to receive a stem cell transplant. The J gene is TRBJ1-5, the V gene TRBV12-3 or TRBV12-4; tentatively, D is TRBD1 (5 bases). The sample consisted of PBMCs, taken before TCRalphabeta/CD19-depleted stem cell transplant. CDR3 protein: CASLGGPQHF. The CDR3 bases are TGTGCCAGCTTGGGGGGGCCCCAGCATTTT.